This TCR beta chain was retrieved from a study of CD8+ T cells in alopecia areata. RNA, once extracted, was reverse transcribed into cDNA for use as the sequencing template. Only in-frame clones appear in the TCRdb table, and some are missing; sequencing was by immunoSEQ multiplex PCR. Of around 270,000 clones in the sample, more than 45% are singletons; the top ten hold under 2%. Stated treatment: oral pan-JAK inhibitor, 5-10 mg twice daily. This clone showed up just a few times. V dropped 5 bases and J dropped 4 bases, with 9 bases sitting between them. CDR1 SGHRS and CDR2 YFSETQ come from the germline V gene. The length of the CDR3 is 12 residues.

The TCR sequence derives from a human donor with alopecia areata. The sequences come from CD4+ T cells sorted from blood, collected at week 24, from a patient treated with tofacitinib. This chain connects TRBV5-1 to TRBJ2-5; possible D gene TRBD1, 6 bases. CDR3 amino acids: CASSMTGETQYF. CDR3 bases: TGCGCCAGCAGTATGACAGGAGAGACCCAGTACTTC.